Below are 17 T cell receptor beta chains sequenced from a single sample in a study of Ad26.COV2.S vaccination and SARS-CoV-2 variants. TCRdb's copy holds only in-frame clones and misses some; the assay was immunoSEQ multiplex PCR. In the table there are a few hundred thousand clones, about 92% of which are singletons. As for treatment: roughly 19 received Ad26.COV2.S at low or high dose, single or two shots; about 5 received placebo; per-sample allocation not given. The study sampled participants on day 63 after the first vaccine or placebo injection. Sequences were derived from peripheral blood, sampled in a trial of Ad26.COV2.S vaccine versus placebo. The receptors were sampled from a person between 18 and 59 years old who received the Ad26.COV2.S COVID-19 vaccine or a placebo.

The chain uses TRBV3-1 (or the pseudogene TRBV3-2) and TRBJ2-1; 10 bases are a match to TRBD1. J gave up 8 bases and V 4 bases, and 11 bases lay outside the gene matches. CDR1 and CDR2 from the germline V gene are LGHDT and YNNKEL (reference sequence). The CDR3 totals 16 residues. The CDR3 DNA sequence: TGTGCCAGCAGCCCGACCGGGACAGGGGTCATAGATGAGCAGTTCTTC. Its translation: CASSPTGTGVIDEQFF.

The V and J genes are TRBV11-3 and TRBJ2-1, with 11 bases identical to TRBD2. The length of the CDR3 is 18 residues. Germline CDR1 reads SGHNT; CDR2 reads YENEEA. V was pared by 5 bases and J by 5 bases, with 14 bases of the junction left unmatched. The CDR3 protein is CASSPRSGGAAKDNEQFF. In DNA, the CDR3 is TGTGCCAGCAGCCCCCGTAGCGGGGGGGCCGCGAAGGACAATGAGCAGTTCTTC.

This clone occurred a few times. The chain employs TRBV6-5 and TRBJ1-1; 8 bases fit TRBD1. The germline V gene has CDR1 MNHEY and CDR2 SVGAGI. This CDR3 spans 15 amino acids. V lost 6 bases and J lost 2; bases outside the gene matches: 8. CDR3 DNA sequence: TGTGCCAGCAGCCAGGGGGCACTTGATAACACTGAAGCTTTCTTT. Protein product: CASSQGALDNTEAFF.

The V gene is TRBV3-1 (or the pseudogene TRBV3-2), the J gene TRBJ1-2; D gene ambiguous. The CDR3 has 19 amino acids. Germline CDR1 is LGHDT and CDR2 is YNNKEL (reference sequence). V lost 2 bases, J lost 4 bases, and 26 bases lay in between. CDR3 nucleotide sequence: TGTGCCAGCAGCCAATTTCTTTGGAAACTCAAGGGCGTGATCTATGGCTACACCTTC. This translates into CASSQFLWKLKGVIYGYTF.

The rearrangement links TRBV10-3 to TRBJ2-7; D is possibly TRBD2 (6 bases). The CDR3 runs 12 residues. Germline V CDR1 and CDR2: ENHRY, SYGVKD. The V end was cut by 8 bases, the J end by 0 bases, with 8 bases between. Written as DNA, the CDR3 is TGTGCCATCGGGGACTCCTCCTACGAGCAGTACTTC. Its translation is CAIGDSSYEQYF.

The gene calls are TRBV30 and TRBJ2-3; 9 positions agree with TRBD1. The length of the CDR3 is 17 residues. Trimming cost V 5 bases and J 0 bases; bases outside gene matches: 12. In germline, CDR1 is GTSNPN, CDR2 SVGIG (reference sequence). In DNA, the CDR3 is TGTGCCTGGGGGGACAGGGAGAGGGGTTCCAGCACAGATACGCAGTATTTT. Translated, it gives CAWGDRERGSSTDTQYF. Full variable domain (remainder filled in from reference TRBV30 and TRBJ2-3): SQTIHQWPATLVQPVGSPLSLECTVEGTSNPNLYWYRQAAGRGLQLLFYSVGIGQISSEVPQNLSASRPQDRQFILSSKKLLLSDSGFYLCAWGDRERGSSTDTQYFGPGTRLTVL.

The chain combines TRBV19 with TRBJ1-4; maybe TRBD1 (5 bases). The CDR3 is made up of 14 amino acids. V shed 8 bases and J shed 8 bases, with 18 bases lying between them. Germline V gives CDR1 LNHDA, CDR2 SQIVND (reference sequence). The CDR3, as DNA: TGTGCCAGTGGGAGACAGTGGGATGGGGAAAAACTGTTTTTT. It translates to CASGRQWDGEKLFF.

The CDR3 nucleotides are TGCGCCAGCAGCCTAGGTCGGTCGAACACTGAAGCTTTCTTT. The encoded protein is CASSLGRSNTEAFF. This chain joins TRBV4-1 and TRBJ1-1; no firm D call. V was cut by 4 bases and J by 1 base, with 10 bases left in between. This CDR3 has 14 residues. CDR1 and CDR2 (germline): MGHRA, YSYEKL.

The chain uses TRBV7-9 and TRBJ2-3, with no clear D. The V end was cut by 5 bases, the J end by 9 bases, with 15 bases between. Germline CDR1 SEHNR, CDR2 FQNEAQ (reference sequence). The CDR3 has 13 residues. The DNA of the CDR3 is TGTGCCAGCAGCCCCGTTACGTCGTGGACGCAGTATTTT. Translating it yields CASSPVTSWTQYF. Variable domain in full (rest from reference TRBV7-9 and TRBJ2-3): DTGVSQNPRHKITKRGQNVTFRCDPISEHNRLYWYRQTLGQGPEFLTYFQNEAQLEKSRLLSDRFSAERPKGSFSTLEIQRTEQGDSAMYLCASSPVTSWTQYFGPGTRLTVL.

The V call is TRBV10-3, the J call TRBJ2-1, with 16 bases that match TRBD2. Germline V gene data show CDR1 as ENHRY and CDR2 as SYGVKD. V was clipped by 0 bases and J by 7 bases; unmatched bases: 3. This CDR3 contains 17 residues. CDR3: CAISESGLAGGLNEQFF. The CDR3 DNA reads as TGTGCCATCAGTGAGTCGGGACTAGCGGGGGGGCTTAATGAGCAGTTCTTC.

This chain joins TRBV5-1 and TRBJ1-2; D gene unclear. CDR1 and CDR2 (germline): SGHRS, YFSETQ. Trimming left V 3 bases short and J 4 bases short, with 16 bases between. The CDR3 loop spans 15 amino acids. The CDR3 nucleotides read TGCGCCAGCAGCTCCTTCGATCCACTGACCTATGGCTACACCTTC. Protein: CASSSFDPLTYGYTF.

The chain combines TRBV2 with TRBJ1-5; D is ambiguous. Germline V gene sequence: CDR1 SNHLY, CDR2 FYNNEI. The V gene lost 2 bases and the J gene lost 0 bases, with 8 bases spanning the gap. The CDR3 covers 15 residues. DNA for the CDR3: TGTGCCAGCAGTGAATTAGGTTATAGCAATCAGCCCCAGCATTTT. Its translation is CASSELGYSNQPQHF.

The J gene is TRBJ1-2, the V gene TRBV7-2; tentative D call: TRBD1 (6 bases). Trimming shortened V by 1 base and J by 6 bases, and 9 bases separated the two germline ends. This CDR3 is built from 13 residues. CDR1 is SGHTA and CDR2 is FQGNSA in the germline V gene. In DNA form, the CDR3 reads TGTGCCAGCAGCTTAGACCGGGGGCATGGCTACACCTTC. Amino acids: CASSLDRGHGYTF.

This chain uses TRBV14 with TRBJ2-1; tentative D call: TRBD2 (6 bases). The CDR3 contains 18 residues. Trimming shortened V by 4 bases and J by 1 base, and 20 bases separated the two germline ends. Germline V lookup: CDR1 SGHDN, CDR2 FVKESK. CDR3 DNA sequence: TGTGCCAGCAGCCTACTTAACTGGAGGGGTCGTTCCTACAATGAGCAGTTCTTC. It encodes CASSLLNWRGRSYNEQFF.

The J gene is TRBJ2-7, the V gene TRBV15; 8 bases align to TRBD2. CDR3 length: 14 residues. V shed 4 bases, J shed 5 bases, and the junction held 7 bases outside the gene matches. The germline gives CDR1 LNHNV, CDR2 YYDKDF (reference sequence). The CDR3 protein is CATSTPGGRHEQYF. CDR3 in DNA: TGTGCCACCAGCACCCCGGGAGGGCGGCACGAGCAGTACTTC.

J is TRBJ2-3 and V is TRBV7-9; D gene ambiguous. Germline V lookup: CDR1 SEHNR, CDR2 FQNEAQ (reference sequence). V dropped 3 bases and J dropped 12 bases, with 13 bases sitting between them. The CDR3 runs 12 residues. The chain's CDR3 is CASSFIAVEQYF. The CDR3 bases are TGTGCCAGCAGCTTTATCGCCGTCGAACAGTATTTT.

The chain joins TRBV6-2 or TRBV6-3 to TRBJ1-5; perhaps TRBD1 as D (5 bases). V was cut by 1 base and J by 3 bases, with 7 bases left in between. The length of the CDR3 is 14 residues. Germline V gives CDR1 MNHEY, CDR2 SVGEGT. CDR3 nucleotides: TGTGCCAGCAGTTACTGGGGGATCAATCAGCCCCAGCATTTT. It encodes CASSYWGINQPQHF.